The 16 T cell receptor beta chains in this list originate from one sample, sequenced in a study. The sorted Tregs were CD4+CD25+CD127-/low cells. Each CDR3 protein gets one entry after TCRdb re-called the 5' RACE reads with MiXCR. The sample holds about 43,000 distinct CDR3 sequences, roughly 23% seen once. Sequencing used Tregs sorted from a lymph node. These receptors originate from a female donor with breast cancer.

The V and J genes are TRBV10-2 and TRBJ2-1; D call uncertain. Germline V gene data show CDR1 as WSHSY and CDR2 as SAAADI. Trimming shortened V by 8 bases and J by 5 bases, and 10 bases separated the two germline ends. This CDR3 is 12 amino acids long. The CDR3 coding sequence is TGCGCCAGCTCATTAGTGAACAATGAGCAGTTCTTC. Its protein is CASSLVNNEQFF.

Comment on this clonotype: It is likely a read error, because the conserved phenylalanine at the end of the CDR3 is missing. V usage is TRBV6-1 and J usage is TRBJ2-3; possible D gene TRBD2, 5 bases. CDR3 size: 15 residues. The germline V gene encodes CDR1 MNHNS and CDR2 SASEGT. V lost 1 base and J 0 bases, leaving 8 bases between the germline ends. Written as DNA, the CDR3 is TGTGCCAGCAGTGAAGGAGGCGGGAGCACAGATACGCAGTATTCT. This encodes CASSEGGGSTDTQYS.

Ten or more counts support this clonotype. The chain uses TRBV5-1 and TRBJ1-1, with D perhaps matching TRBD1 (6 bases). Trimming left V 6 bases short and J 3 bases short, with 12 bases between. This CDR3 spans 13 amino acids. Looked up from germline, CDR1 is SGHRS and CDR2 is YFSETQ. As DNA, the CDR3 is TGCGCCAGCAATGGGGGCGGGTACACTGAAGCTTTCTTT. It is translated as CASNGGGYTEAFF.

This clonotype was seen only a few times. This chain connects TRBV24-1 to TRBJ2-3; 8 bases fit TRBD2. This CDR3 is 16 amino acids long. Germline V gene sequence: CDR1 KGHDR, CDR2 SFDVKD. V dropped 4 bases and J dropped 4; count of bases not matched to a gene: 9. As DNA, the CDR3 is TGTGCCACCAGTGACCAAGGACTAGCTGGGCCAGATACGCAGTATTTT. Amino acids: CATSDQGLAGPDTQYF.

As DNA, the CDR3 is TGTGCCACCAGCAAAGGGAGGGCTGGCCAAGAGACCCAGTACTTC. It is translated as CATSKGRAGQETQYF. The rearrangement links TRBV15 to TRBJ2-5, with TRBD2 matching over 7 bases. CDR1 and CDR2 from the germline V gene are LNHNV and YYDKDF (reference sequence). V shed 4 bases, J shed 1 base, and the junction held 6 bases outside the gene matches. CDR3 size: 15 residues.

V usage is TRBV4-1 and J usage is TRBJ1-5, with a possible D match to TRBD1 (5 bases). V shed 1 base and J shed 3 bases, with 10 bases lying between them. The CDR3 length is 15 residues. The germline V gene encodes CDR1 MGHRA and CDR2 YSYEKL. The CDR3 coding sequence is TGCGCCAGCAGCCAAGGCAGAGGGGACAATCAGCCCCAGCATTTT. Residues: CASSQGRGDNQPQHF.

Note on this clonotype: The junction shows a germline mismatch at one end, possibly a read error. The chain couples TRBV28 to TRBJ1-3; D uncertain. This CDR3 region has 14 residues. Germline V gene data show CDR1 as MDHEN and CDR2 as SYDVKM. As DNA, the CDR3 is TGTGCCAGCAGTTTATCTGGGGATGGAAACACCACATATTTT. It codes for CASSLSGDGNTTYF.

This clonotype was seen ten or more times. J is TRBJ2-2 and V is TRBV29-1, with D hard to call. Per germline, CDR1 SQVTM and CDR2 ANQGSEA. The CDR3 runs to 12 residues. Trimming took off 4 bases at V and 3 bases at J, with 6 bases between the two ends. CDR3 sequence: CSVGLDTGELFF. DNA of the CDR3: TGCAGCGTTGGGTTGGACACCGGGGAGCTGTTTTTT.

This rearrangement joins TRBV12-3 or TRBV12-4 to TRBJ1-4; no clear D. The V end was cut by 1 base, the J end by 8 bases, with 14 bases between. This CDR3 contains 15 residues. Written as DNA, the CDR3 is TGTGCCAGCAGTTTAGGGGCCCCCCGAGCAGAAAAACTGTTTTTT. It is translated as CASSLGAPRAEKLFF.

This clonotype was counted ten times or more. The chain couples TRBV6-2 or TRBV6-3 to TRBJ1-1, with 8 nucleotides matching TRBD1. The J segment lost 8 bases and the V segment lost 4 bases, leaving 6 bases of the junction unmatched. This CDR3 comprises 13 residues. The germline V gene encodes CDR1 MNHEY and CDR2 SVGEGT. This CDR3 is CASSSDRVEEAFF. The CDR3 DNA follows: TGTGCCAGCAGTTCGGACAGGGTCGAAGAAGCTTTCTTT.

V gene TRBV27 combines with J gene TRBJ2-7, with 8 nucleotides matching TRBD1. Germline lookup yields CDR1 MNHEY and CDR2 SMNVEV (reference sequence). The CDR3 covers 14 residues. V lost 5 bases to trimming and J lost 2 bases; unmatched junction nucleotides: 5. CDR3 in DNA: TGTGCCAGCAGTACCGGGACAGGCCCCTACGAGCAGTACTTC. It is translated as CASSTGTGPYEQYF.

Comment on this clonotype: Being one base from a much bigger clone, this may be a read error. The chain is built from TRBV29-1 and TRBJ2-5; D is ambiguous. The CDR3 has 11 amino acids. Trimming removed 8 bases from V and 5 bases from J, with 12 bases in between. Germline V CDR1 and CDR2: SQVTM, ANQGSEA. The DNA for the CDR3 is TGCAGCATGCGTGAGGTCGAGACCCAGTACTTC. It specifies CSMREVETQYF.

The chain is built from TRBV6-6 and TRBJ1-2; 9 positions agree with TRBD1. This CDR3 has 16 residues. V gave up 2 bases and J gave up 8 bases; unmatched junction bases: 12. CDR1 MNHNY and CDR2 SVGAGI come from the germline V gene (reference sequence). CDR3 sequence: CASSYADYRGHRGYTF. The CDR3 nucleotides read TGTGCCAGCAGTTACGCCGATTACAGGGGGCATCGAGGCTACACCTTC.

This clonotype was seen many times. The chain couples TRBV7-9 to TRBJ2-2, with a tentative D call TRBD1 (5 bases). CDR3 length: 12 residues. V shed 10 bases and J shed 1 base, with 7 bases lying between them. Germline CDR1 and CDR2: SEHNR and FQNEAQ (reference sequence). In nucleotides, the CDR3 is TGTGCCACCGGACAGAACACCGGGGAGCTGTTTTTT. Its protein is CATGQNTGELFF. The full variable domain, with the rest looked up from reference TRBV7-9 and TRBJ2-2, is DTGVSQNPRHKITKRGQNVTFRCDPISEHNRLYWYRQTLGQGPEFLTYFQNEAQLEKSRLLSDRFSAERPKGSFSTLEIQRTEQGDSAMYLCATGQNTGELFFGEGSRLTVL.

Comment on this clonotype: The junction departs from the called germline gene at one end, perhaps through a read error. This chain joins TRBV4-1 and TRBJ2-3, with D possibly being TRBD2 (5 bases). The germline gives CDR1 MGHRA, CDR2 YSYEKL. The CDR3 contains 16 residues. DNA for the CDR3: TGCGCCAGCAGCCAACGACCAGTAACAAAGGGAGATACGCAGAATTTT. Its translation: CASSQRPVTKGDTQNF.

About this clonotype itself: A read error may be the cause here, since a much bigger clone is one base away. The chain is built from TRBV6-5 and TRBJ1-5; no definite D call. CDR3 length: 14 amino acids. Germline V lookup: CDR1 MNHEY, CDR2 SVGAGI. Trimming took off 2 bases at V and 2 bases at J, with 7 bases between the two ends. The CDR3 bases are TGTGCCAGCAGTTACGAGGGCGGCAATCAGCCCCAGCATTTT. Protein sequence: CASSYEGGNQPQHF.